This T cell receptor beta chain is drawn from a study of T cell responses to AZD1222 COVID-19 vaccine. In the case of this clone: Its antigen is still unknown.

This CDR3 has 13 amino acids. Germline CDR1 and CDR2: LNHDA and SQIVND (reference sequence). V was pared by 3 bases and J by 4 bases, with 9 bases between. Data came from immunoSEQ multiplex PCR; TCRdb stores just in-frame clones and leaves some out. This table holds roughly 80,000 clones, approximately 88% found once. The study, taken as a whole, reports: Spike-wide vaccine-associated CD4 TCRs dominated at 160-218 and 743-854. Clonal diversity was possibly underestimated, and the donors were mostly white British, with more females.

The specimen comprised peripheral blood, sampled on day 0 of MenACWY control vaccination. The receptor's source is an adult in good health. The chain links TRBV19 to TRBJ1-2; D may be TRBD1 (6 bases). The CDR3 protein is CASSMRGGYGYTF. CDR3 nucleotides: TGTGCCAGTAGTATGAGGGGGGGCTATGGCTACACCTTC. Combining the CDR3 with reference TRBV19 and TRBJ1-2 gives the whole variable domain DGGITQSPKYLFRKEGQNVTLSCEQNLNHDAMYWYRQDPGQGLRLIYYSQIVNDFQKGDIAEGYSVSREKKESFPLTVTSAQKNPTAFYLCASSMRGGYGYTFGSGTRLTVV.